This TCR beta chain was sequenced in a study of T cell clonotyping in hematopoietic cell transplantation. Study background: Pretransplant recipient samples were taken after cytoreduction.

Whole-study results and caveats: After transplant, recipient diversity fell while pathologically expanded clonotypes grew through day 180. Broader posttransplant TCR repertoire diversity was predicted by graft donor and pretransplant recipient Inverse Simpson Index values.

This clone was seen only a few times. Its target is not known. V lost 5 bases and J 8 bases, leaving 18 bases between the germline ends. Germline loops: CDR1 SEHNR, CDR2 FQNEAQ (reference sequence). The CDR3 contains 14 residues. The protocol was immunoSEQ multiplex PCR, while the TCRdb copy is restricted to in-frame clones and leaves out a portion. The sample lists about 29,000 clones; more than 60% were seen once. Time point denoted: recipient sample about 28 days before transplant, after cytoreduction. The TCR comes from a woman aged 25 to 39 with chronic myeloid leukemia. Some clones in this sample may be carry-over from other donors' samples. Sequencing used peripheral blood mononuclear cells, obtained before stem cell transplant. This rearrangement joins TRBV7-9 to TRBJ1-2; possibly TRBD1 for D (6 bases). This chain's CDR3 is CASSASRGGPGYTF. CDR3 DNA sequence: TGTGCCAGCAGCGCAAGCAGGGGCGGGCCAGGCTACACCTTC.